One and the same sample provided the 19 T cell receptor beta chains below, sequenced in a study of blood T cell repertoires in COVID-19. TCRdb keeps only in-frame clones here, not all; method: immunoSEQ multiplex PCR. The table includes under 200,000 clones, approximately 90% detected once. The sample consisted of peripheral blood. These receptors were collected from a man aged 55 to 69 with active or convalescent COVID-19.

The chain links TRBV2 to TRBJ1-2, with 8 bases identical to TRBD1. CDR1 and CDR2 (germline): SNHLY, FYNNEI. The CDR3 has 14 residues. Trimming took 8 bases from V and 3 from J; bases not matched to a gene: 8. The CDR3 sequence is CASEDRARHYGYTF. The CDR3 nucleotides are TGTGCCAGCGAGGACAGGGCTCGACACTATGGCTACACCTTC.

The V call is TRBV5-1, the J call TRBJ2-3, with 8 bases aligning to TRBD1. The CDR3 loop spans 15 amino acids. V lost 4 bases and J lost 1; bases outside the gene matches: 5. Germline CDR1 is SGHRS and CDR2 is YFSETQ. The CDR3 nucleotides are TGCGCCAGCAGCCCCGGGACAGGCCGCACAGATACGCAGTATTTT. Translated: CASSPGTGRTDTQYF.

DNA for the CDR3: TGTGCCAGCAGCGCGCTAGAATCCGGGGAGCTGTTTTTT. Translated: CASSALESGELFF. The chain uses TRBV7-3 and TRBJ2-2; D remains unclear. V was shortened by 5 bases and J by 6 bases, with 10 bases between the two germline ends. The CDR3 is made up of 13 amino acids. CDR1 SGHTA and CDR2 FQGTGA come from the germline V gene.

The genes are TRBV19 and TRBJ1-2, with D unresolved. Germline-derived CDR1 and CDR2 are LNHDA and SQIVND (reference sequence). Trimming removed 9 bases from V and 2 bases from J, with 10 bases in between. The CDR3 runs to 12 residues. CDR3 DNA sequence: TGTGCCAGCGAGGGAAAAAACTATGGCTACACCTTC. Translation: CASEGKNYGYTF. The whole variable domain, filled in from reference TRBV19 and TRBJ1-2, reads DGGITQSPKYLFRKEGQNVTLSCEQNLNHDAMYWYRQDPGQGLRLIYYSQIVNDFQKGDIAEGYSVSREKKESFPLTVTSAQKNPTAFYLCASEGKNYGYTFGSGTRLTVV.

The chain links TRBV6-5 to TRBJ1-2; 11 bases are a match to TRBD1. Germline CDR1 reads MNHEY; CDR2 reads SVGAGI. CDR3 length: 14 amino acids. V dropped 8 bases and J dropped 9; count of bases not matched to a gene: 11. DNA of the CDR3: TGTGCCAGCCATACTCCGGGACAGGGGGAAAGCTACACCTTC. It yields the protein CASHTPGQGESYTF.

The chain carries TRBV4-1 and TRBJ1-2; possible D gene TRBD1, 6 bases. CDR1 and CDR2 (germline): MGHRA, YSYEKL. This CDR3 is 16 amino acids long. Trimming took 6 bases from V and 6 from J, leaving 23 bases between them. CDR3 coding DNA: TGCGCCAGCAGACAGGGATGGAGGCCGCCGGCGGATGGCTACACCTTC. Protein sequence: CASRQGWRPPADGYTF.

The V gene is TRBV16, the J gene TRBJ2-3; TRBD2 matches at 12 bases. Germline CDR1 is KGHSY and CDR2 is FQNENV. The V segment lost 7 bases and the J segment 6 bases; nucleotides outside the gene matches: 5. This CDR3 is built from 14 residues. CDR3 DNA sequence: TGTGCCAGCACCCCTAGCGGGGGGGCGGATACGCAGTATTTT. Its protein product is CASTPSGGADTQYF.

The V gene is TRBV9, the J gene TRBJ2-7; 10 bases fit TRBD2. The V and J ends lost 0 bases and 4 bases, in that order; junction bases with no gene match: 4. The germline CDR1 and CDR2 sequences are SGDLS and YYNGEE. The CDR3 runs 15 residues. The CDR3 sequence: CASSVDSGGAYEQYF. The CDR3 coding sequence is TGTGCCAGCAGCGTAGACAGCGGGGGGGCGTACGAGCAGTACTTC.

This clone was counted a few times. The CDR3, as DNA: TGCGCCAGCAGCTTGGATAGCACTTACAACTCTGGAAACACCATATATTTT. Translated, it gives CASSLDSTYNSGNTIYF. The chain links TRBV5-1 to TRBJ1-3; D is uncertain. V was shortened by 0 bases and J by 0 bases, with 13 bases between the two germline ends. Looked up from germline, CDR1 is SGHRS and CDR2 is YFSETQ. The CDR3 spans 17 residues.

The J gene is TRBJ1-3, the V gene TRBV10-3; D is unresolved. CDR1 ENHRY and CDR2 SYGVKD come from the germline V gene. Trimming took off 4 bases at V and 3 bases at J, with 7 bases between the two ends. The CDR3 contains 13 residues. Written as DNA, the CDR3 is TGTGCCATCAGTGGCACAGATGGAAACACCATATATTTT. Its protein product is CAISGTDGNTIYF.

This chain connects TRBV7-2 to TRBJ1-2; a possible D gene is TRBD1 (5 bases). CDR3 size: 13 residues. Per germline, CDR1 SGHTA and CDR2 FQGNSA. V dropped 4 bases and J dropped 8 bases, with 14 bases sitting between them. The CDR3 region has the DNA TGTGCCAGCAGCTCGAGGGGTAGCGGCGGCTACACCTTC. Protein product: CASSSRGSGGYTF.

This chain joins TRBV2 and TRBJ2-5, with a tentative D call TRBD1 (6 bases). CDR1 SNHLY and CDR2 FYNNEI come from the germline V gene. CDR3 length equals 13 residues. V gave up 11 bases and J gave up 5 bases, with 18 bases separating them. Here the CDR3 reads CAGAKGGAETQYF. As DNA, the CDR3 is TGTGCCGGAGCTAAAGGGGGAGCCGAGACCCAGTACTTC.

The genes are TRBV6-4 and TRBJ2-1, with 7 bases identical to TRBD2. Germline V gene lookup returns CDR1 MRHNA and CDR2 SNTAGT. The CDR3 spans 16 residues. V shed 2 bases and J 2 bases; nucleotides not matched to a gene: 6. The DNA of the CDR3 is TGTGCCAGCAGTGACGCTCCCGGGACTACCTACAATGAGCAGTTCTTC. Its protein is CASSDAPGTTYNEQFF.

The chain recombines TRBV25-1 with TRBJ1-6, with D possibly matching TRBD1 (5 bases). Looked up from germline, CDR1 is MGHDK and CDR2 is SYGVNS. The V gene lost 6 bases and the J gene lost 7 bases, with 13 bases spanning the gap. The CDR3 loop spans 14 amino acids. The CDR3 DNA reads TGTGCCAGCAGGCAGGTGGGGGGGAATTCACCCCTCCACTTT. The encoded protein is CASRQVGGNSPLHF.

V and J are TRBV5-4 and TRBJ2-3; D is possibly TRBD2 (6 bases). Trimming took off 2 bases at V and 2 bases at J, with 12 bases between the two ends. The CDR3 length is 15 residues. Germline CDR1 SGHNT, CDR2 YYREEE (reference sequence). The chain's CDR3 is CASSFGGAPTDTQYF. CDR3 DNA sequence: TGTGCCAGCAGCTTTGGCGGGGCCCCCACAGATACGCAGTATTTT.

The J gene is TRBJ2-1, the V gene TRBV3-1 (or the pseudogene TRBV3-2); D is uncertain. The germline V and J ends were trimmed by 4 bases and 9 bases, with 10 bases remaining between them. Germline CDR1 is LGHDT and CDR2 is YNNKEL (reference sequence). The CDR3 consists of 12 residues. The CDR3 DNA sequence: TGTGCCAGCAGCCGTTCCCGCGGTGAGCAGTTCTTC. Translation: CASSRSRGEQFF.

CDR3 bases: TGTGCCAGCAGTTCGACAGGGGGCATCGGCTACACCTTC. Amino acid sequence: CASSSTGGIGYTF. The chain uses TRBV11-2 and TRBJ1-2; 10 nucleotides line up with TRBD1. Germline V gene sequence: CDR1 SGHAT, CDR2 FQNNGV. V was clipped by 6 bases and J by 8 bases; unmatched bases: 6. This CDR3 comprises 13 residues. The variable domain in full, completed from reference TRBV11-2 and TRBJ1-2, reads EAGVAQSPRYKIIEKRQSVAFWCNPISGHATLYWYQQILGQGPKLLIQFQNNGVVDDSQLPKDRFSAERLKGVDSTLKIQPAKLEDSAVYLCASSSTGGIGYTFGSGTRLTVV.

The chain links TRBV2 to TRBJ1-2, with D possibly matching TRBD1 (6 bases). CDR1 is SNHLY and CDR2 is FYNNEI in the germline V gene. This CDR3 contains 15 residues. V dropped 6 bases and J dropped 7 bases, with 21 bases sitting between them. CDR3 residues: CASRPRSSGVTGYTF. DNA for the CDR3: TGTGCCAGCAGACCTAGAAGTTCAGGGGTAACTGGCTACACCTTC.

The CDR3 nucleotides read TGCAGCGTTGGAGCCCCGGGACAGGGGGCTGCCAAAAACATTCAGTACTTC. Protein sequence: CSVGAPGQGAAKNIQYF. This sequence joins TRBV29-1 and TRBJ2-4, with 12 positions matching TRBD1. The germline V gene has CDR1 SQVTM and CDR2 ANQGSEA. The CDR3 sequence is 17 residues long. Losses at the gene ends were 4 bases for V and 1 base for J; bases not matched to a gene: 8.